This TCR beta chain derives from a study of blood T cell repertoires in COVID-19. Turning to the study itself: Italy, Spain and the United States were the sources of the convalescent and acute COVID-19 samples.

CDR1 and CDR2 (germline): SGHNT, YYREEE (reference sequence). Trimming took 4 bases from V and 9 from J, leaving 23 bases between them. CDR3 length equals 17 residues. Which cohort a participant joined came from the clinical history participants gave. The assay was immunoSEQ multiplex PCR, and TCRdb's table has in-frame clones only and misses some. Among about 260,000 clones listed, approximately 88% were seen once. Sequencing input: PBMCs or T cells enriched from blood (not recorded which). The sequence was collected from a woman aged 40 to 49 with acute COVID-19. The genes are TRBV5-4 and TRBJ1-6; D gene ambiguous. CDR3 residues: CASSRGAGNGLGSPLHF. The CDR3 bases are TGTGCCAGCAGCCGGGGTGCAGGAAATGGGTTGGGTTCACCCCTCCACTTT.